What follows is one TCR beta chain and its context. Between the trimmed V and J ends, which lost 3 bases and 15 bases, there was a span of 15 bases. The CDR3 covers 11 residues. Germline loops: CDR1 DFQATT, CDR2 SNEGSKA (reference sequence). The repertoire was sequenced with immunoSEQ multiplex PCR; TCRdb's copy has only in-frame clones and lacks some. The sample holds over 200,000 clones, around 90% seen once. Enrolment of Seattle patients took place during active infection, and they were followed longitudinally. This entry is derived from a study of blood T cell repertoires in COVID-19. The specimen was peripheral blood. This sequence originates from a man between 25 and 39 years old with COVID-19, enrolled during active disease. This chain connects TRBV20-1 to TRBJ2-1, with D unresolved. The CDR3 DNA sequence: TGCAGTGCTAGGTCCTCCACCGGTGCGTTCTTC. It translates to CSARSSTGAFF.